These 24 T cell receptor beta chains were all obtained from the same sample, sequenced in a study of blood T cells in healthy people across ages (dated by TCRdb to 2015 to 2017). The library was obtained by 5' RACE. Sequencing took place on an Illumina HiSeq 2500. A second PCR of roughly 7 to 12 cycles was performed with a sample-barcoded 5' primer and a J-beta primer mix. Using fastp at Q25 and MiXCR, TCRdb reprocessed the public reads and kept productive beta chains. Entries are consolidated by CDR3 protein sequence, retaining the most common genes and DNA. This sample gives around 500,000 distinct CDR3 sequences in total; about 45% of them show up just once. Around 24% of the sample rests with the top ten. Sequencing was performed on blood. The receptors were gathered from an elderly man in good health.

This clonotype was observed a handful of times. The V call is TRBV20-1, the J call TRBJ2-3; no clear D. The CDR3 totals 12 residues. With 1 base removed from V and 10 bases from J, the gap between germline ends came to 12 bases. Germline CDR1 is DFQATT and CDR2 is SNEGSKA (reference sequence). CDR3 in DNA: TGCAGTGCTAGAGGTCAAACCCCTCCGCAGTATTTT. This gives the protein CSARGQTPPQYF.

This chain joins TRBV6-6 and TRBJ2-1; possible D gene TRBD2, 6 bases. Germline lookup yields CDR1 MNHNY and CDR2 SVGAGI (reference sequence). This CDR3 comprises 17 residues. Trimming pared 0 bases from V and 6 bases from J, leaving 18 bases between. In DNA, the CDR3 is TGTGCCAGCAGTTACTCCCCGATGGGGCGGGGAGTCAATGAGCAGTTCTTC. This sequence encodes CASSYSPMGRGVNEQFF.

A single count supports this clonotype. V and J are TRBV20-1 and TRBJ2-7; D might be TRBD1 (6 bases). CDR1 and CDR2 from the germline V gene are DFQATT and SNEGSKA (reference sequence). Trimming removed 2 bases from V and 7 bases from J, with 24 bases in between. This CDR3 region has 16 residues. The CDR3, as DNA: TGCAGTGCTAGAACTATACAGGGAGCCTCCTACAATGAGCAGTACTTC. Its protein is CSARTIQGASYNEQYF.

The chain recombines TRBV6-2 or TRBV6-3 with TRBJ2-2; 7 bases match TRBD1. V was clipped by 2 bases and J by 0 bases; unmatched bases: 3. The CDR3 consists of 16 residues. Germline V CDR1 and CDR2: MNHEY, SVGEGT. DNA for the CDR3: TGTGCCAGCAGTTACGCGGACAGGTCGAACACCGGGGAGCTGTTTTTT. Protein: CASSYADRSNTGELFF.

The rearrangement links TRBV29-1 to TRBJ1-1; 10 nucleotides agree with TRBD1. Germline CDR1 reads SQVTM; CDR2 reads ANQGSEA. J was trimmed by 5 bases and V by 6 bases; bases with no gene match: 6. The CDR3 loop spans 13 amino acids. CDR3 sequence: CSVETGGWTEAFF. CDR3 DNA sequence: TGCAGCGTGGAGACAGGGGGCTGGACTGAAGCTTTCTTT.

For the CDR3, the DNA is TGCAGTGCTAGCTGGACCAACAATGAGCAGTTCTTC. Residues: CSASWTNNEQFF. The V gene is TRBV20-1, the J gene TRBJ2-1; no definite D call. Looked up from germline, CDR1 is DFQATT and CDR2 is SNEGSKA (reference sequence). This CDR3 is built from 12 residues. Trimming stripped 3 bases from V and 5 bases from J, with 8 bases between.

This chain joins TRBV7-2 and TRBJ2-1; D is ambiguous. V shed 7 bases and J shed 4 bases, with 11 bases lying between them. The CDR3 is 13 amino acids. Germline assignment: CDR1 SGHTA and CDR2 FQGNSA. For the CDR3, the DNA is TGTGCCAGCACCAATTTGGGTTACAATGAGCAGTTCTTC. It yields the protein CASTNLGYNEQFF.

The table lists this clonotype with a count of one. One end of the junction varies from germline; a read error may be responsible. The J gene is TRBJ2-5, the V gene TRBV9, with TRBD2 matching 7 bases. The CDR3 runs to 13 residues. Germline V lookup: CDR1 SGDLS, CDR2 YYNGEE. The CDR3 region is CTSSLSGKETQYF. The CDR3 nucleotides read TGTACCAGCAGCCTCAGCGGGAAGGAGACCCAGTACTTC.

This clonotype showed up just once. This may stem from a read error, because a much larger clone lies one nucleotide away. Lacking the conserved final phenylalanine or tryptophan, this CDR3 likely reflects a read error. This chain links TRBV6-5 with TRBJ2-1; D not resolved. In germline, CDR1 is MNHEY, CDR2 SVGAGI. This CDR3 region has 15 residues. Trimming removed 2 bases at V and 5 bases at J, with 13 bases between. CDR3 in amino acids: CASSYGQGFHNEQFS. CDR3 DNA: TGTGCCAGCAGTTACGGCCAAGGATTCCACAATGAGCAGTTCTCC.

The chain carries TRBV10-3 and TRBJ1-1; possibly TRBD1 for D (5 bases). The CDR3 has 16 amino acids. V was pared by 8 bases and J by 1 base, with 20 bases between. The V gene's germline CDR1 is ENHRY and CDR2 SYGVKD. DNA for the CDR3: TGTGCCATCCAATCCGTTGTGGGGGGAGAGAACACTGAAGCTTTCTTT. As protein: CAIQSVVGGENTEAFF.

CDR3 region: CASSPGASGANVLTF. CDR3 DNA sequence: TGTGCCAGCAGCCCGGGTGCCTCTGGGGCCAACGTCCTGACTTTC. V is TRBV12-3 or TRBV12-4 and J is TRBJ2-6; D remains unclear. The CDR3 totals 15 residues. Trimming took 6 bases from V and 0 from J, leaving 9 bases between them.

The chain joins TRBV20-1 to TRBJ1-4; the D is unclear. The CDR3 is 15 amino acids. Germline values: CDR1 DFQATT, CDR2 SNEGSKA (reference sequence). Trimming stripped 0 bases from V and 7 bases from J, with 15 bases between. In DNA, the CDR3 is TGCAGTGCTAGAGACCAGGAGGTGTTAAGTGAAAAACTGTTTTTT. Amino acids: CSARDQEVLSEKLFF.

This chain links TRBV15 with TRBJ2-7; 8 positions agree with TRBD1. With V trimmed by 0 bases and J by 0 bases, 1 base remained unmatched. This CDR3 is built from 15 residues. CDR1 is LNHNV and CDR2 is YYDKDF in the germline V gene (reference sequence). The CDR3 spells CATSRDTGGSYEQYF. The DNA of the CDR3 is TGTGCCACCAGCAGAGACACAGGGGGCTCCTACGAGCAGTACTTC.

The rearrangement joins TRBV3-1 to TRBJ2-7, with TRBD1 identical over 10 bases. There are 15 residues in the CDR3. Germline-derived CDR1 and CDR2 are LGHDT and YNNKEL (reference sequence). The V gene end was trimmed by 0 bases and the J gene end by 6 bases; junction bases not matched to a gene: 5. The DNA for the CDR3 is TGTGCCAGCAGCCAAGATACGACAGGGGGCCTCGAGCAGTACTTC. Protein: CASSQDTTGGLEQYF.

The genes are TRBV2 and TRBJ1-2; 9 nucleotides line up with TRBD1. The germline CDR1 and CDR2 sequences are SNHLY and FYNNEI. With V trimmed by 1 base and J by 6 bases, 6 bases remained unmatched. The CDR3 sequence is 15 residues long. This CDR3 is CASSEGTGVANGYTF. The CDR3 bases are TGTGCCAGCAGTGAAGGGACAGGGGTAGCTAATGGCTACACCTTC. The full variable domain, in which reference TRBV2 and TRBJ1-2 provide the parts outside the CDR3, is EPEVTQTPSHQVTQMGQEVILRCVPISNHLYFYWYRQILGQKVEFLVSFYNNEISEKSEIFDDQFSVERPDGSNFTLKIRSTKLEDSAMYFCASSEGTGVANGYTFGSGTRLTVV.

This clonotype showed up just once. The V gene is TRBV20-1, the J gene TRBJ2-3, with 8 nucleotides matching TRBD2. J was trimmed by 6 bases and V by 6 bases; bases with no gene match: 14. Looked up from germline, CDR1 is DFQATT and CDR2 is SNEGSKA (reference sequence). This CDR3 contains 15 residues. The CDR3 DNA sequence: TGCAGTGCAGCCAAACCGGGACTAGGGTCCGATACGCAGTATTTT. Translated: CSAAKPGLGSDTQYF.

The CDR3 spells CASSSLGQGVPFF. For the CDR3, the DNA is TGTGCCAGCAGCTCTCTGGGACAGGGCGTACCTTTCTTT. V usage is TRBV7-2 and J usage is TRBJ1-1; 9 bases are a match to TRBD1. The germline gives CDR1 SGHTA, CDR2 FQGNSA. Trimming at V came to 4 bases and at J to 12 bases, leaving 9 bases not matched to a gene. This CDR3 comprises 13 residues. Together with reference TRBV7-2 and TRBJ1-1, the CDR3 gives the full variable domain: GAGVSQSPSNKVTEKGKDVELRCDPISGHTALYWYRQSLGQGLEFLIYFQGNSAPDKSGLPSDRFSAERTGGSVSTLTIQRTQQEDSAVYLCASSSLGQGVPFFGQGTRLTVV.

In its sample, this clonotype was seen a few times. The V call is TRBV7-2, the J call TRBJ2-6; TRBD2 is a possible D gene (5 bases). V lost 3 bases and J 2 bases, leaving 11 bases between the germline ends. Germline loops: CDR1 SGHTA, CDR2 FQGNSA. The CDR3 covers 16 residues. CDR3 protein: CASSFSVDAGANVLTF. The CDR3 DNA reads as TGTGCCAGCAGCTTTAGCGTTGATGCTGGGGCCAACGTCCTGACTTTC.

This clonotype appeared a few times. This chain joins TRBV6-6 and TRBJ2-7, with TRBD1 as a possible D gene (6 bases). Germline CDR1 and CDR2: MNHNY and SVGAGI (reference sequence). The CDR3 consists of 14 residues. V was clipped by 5 bases and J by 4 bases, with 15 bases between them. The CDR3 DNA is TGTGCCAGCAGTGCCAACAGGGAACCTTACGAGCAGTACTTC. Protein product: CASSANREPYEQYF.

The J gene is TRBJ2-2, the V gene TRBV7-2, with D possibly being TRBD1 or TRBD2 (6 bases each). Trimming took off 6 bases at V and 8 bases at J, with 16 bases between the two ends. This CDR3 has 14 residues. Germline assignment: CDR1 SGHTA and CDR2 FQGNSA. In DNA form, the CDR3 reads TGTGCCAGCAGGAGGGGGGCGAACCTGGGGGAGCTGTTTTTT. Its translation is CASRRGANLGELFF. Looking up the rest from reference TRBV7-2 and TRBJ2-2 gives the full variable domain: GAGVSQSPSNKVTEKGKDVELRCDPISGHTALYWYRQSLGQGLEFLIYFQGNSAPDKSGLPSDRFSAERTGGSVSTLTIQRTQQEDSAVYLCASRRGANLGELFFGEGSRLTVL.

The rearrangement uses TRBV11-2 and TRBJ2-1; TRBD1 matches at 7 bases. Germline trimming cut 4 bases from V and 6 bases from J; bases unmatched to any gene: 12. This CDR3 comprises 16 residues. Germline V gene lookup returns CDR1 SGHAT and CDR2 FQNNGV. In DNA form, the CDR3 reads TGTGCCAGCAGCTCGAACCCCGGGACAGCCTCCAATGAGCAGTTCTTC. Residues: CASSSNPGTASNEQFF.

The rearrangement joins TRBV30 to TRBJ1-4; D is uncertain. This CDR3 contains 12 residues. The germline gives CDR1 GTSNPN, CDR2 SVGIG (reference sequence). Trimming removed 0 bases from V and 8 bases from J, with 7 bases in between. CDR3 bases: TGTGCCTGGAGTGTACCCCCAGAAAAACTGTTTTTT. This encodes CAWSVPPEKLFF.

This clonotype was detected only a few times. The V call is TRBV7-9, the J call TRBJ1-1; 10 nucleotides agree with TRBD1. The CDR3 runs 14 residues. Per the germline V gene, CDR1 is SEHNR and CDR2 is FQNEAQ (reference sequence). With 5 bases clipped from V and 6 bases from J, the junction kept 6 bases outside the gene matches. CDR3 DNA sequence: TGTGCCAGCAGCCGGACAGGGGGAGCGGCTGAAGCTTTCTTT. This encodes CASSRTGGAAEAFF.

Ten or more counts support this clonotype. The rearrangement links TRBV7-9 to TRBJ1-3; D not resolved. The length of the CDR3 is 16 residues. V gave up 8 bases and J gave up 0 bases, with 17 bases separating them. Germline lookup yields CDR1 SEHNR and CDR2 FQNEAQ (reference sequence). CDR3 loop: CASDSGVTSSGNTIYF. CDR3 DNA: TGTGCCAGCGATAGCGGCGTGACGAGCTCTGGAAACACCATATATTTT.